The rows below give T cell receptor beta chains drawn from one sample of a study of tumor and adjacent non-tumor tissue in lung cancer. Each CDR3 protein gets one entry after TCRdb re-called the multiplex PCR reads with MiXCR. The table shows over 40,000 distinct CDR3 sequences, with about 70% occurring only once. The sample was distant non-tumor lung tissue. The receptors shown here come from a woman aged 55-69 years with non-small cell lung cancer. CDR3s leave out the opening cysteine and the closing phenylalanine or tryptophan. The D gene is left open where the match is weak.

.	TRBJ1-5	TRBV12-3/TRBV12-4	ASTPTWKLSQPQN
.	TRBJ2-5	TRBV4-1	ASSQTKYRDETQY
.	TRBJ2-5	TRBV12-3/TRBV12-4	ANSLQGRGSETQY
.	TRBJ2-1	TRBV11-1	DTSRGFAASSYNEQL
.	TRBJ2-3	TRBV11-3	ASSLDQDGGGTADSQY
.	TRBJ1-2	TRBV29-1	SAMGLNYGYT
TRBD1	TRBJ2-5	TRBV11-2	ASSLTRTGGGIQY
TRBD1	TRBJ1-2	TRBV7-2	ASSLGGQGGYGYT
TRBD1	TRBJ2-1	TRBV6-2/TRBV6-3	VSSSSSRTGIHEQF
.	TRBJ2-7	TRBV7-2	ASSSRSGPNTIYEQY
.	TRBJ1-5	TRBV21-1	ASSLGGHQPQR
TRBD1	TRBJ1-5	TRBV6-1	ASSDRGQCNQSQH
.	TRBJ2-5	TRBV28	ASSSGGSQTERAQH
.	TRBJ2-2	TRBV6-6	ASSHGTVYRGGKGGELF
.	TRBJ1-2	TRBV28	ASSLGNRDIYT
.	TRBJ2-4	TRBV6-2/TRBV6-3	ASSYEVQSIQY
TRBD2	TRBJ2-1	TRBV29-1	SVGGVPLRSHDEQF
TRBD1	TRBJ2-5	TRBV6-5	ASSRTGDQKIQC
.	TRBJ1-1	TRBV5-1	ASSLDLDRTEAF
.	.	TRBV20-1	SVGRRNQPQY
.	TRBJ1-5	TRBV10-3	ATMTPSGVGDQPQH
TRBD2	TRBJ2-5	TRBV11-1	ASSLGSGGGLGGTQY
TRBD1	TRBJ1-1	TRBV10-3	AIRVDRDTEAF
.	TRBJ1-1	TRBV12-3/TRBV12-4	PSSSRGSTEAF
.	TRBJ2-7	TRBV7-8	ASSLNGIRSREQY
.	TRBJ2-7	TRBV10-1	TSSVQRRSEQY
.	TRBJ2-1	TRBV4-3	ASSQDPRGMNEHF
.	TRBJ1-1	TRBV6-2/TRBV6-3	ASRRDYTEAF
.	TRBJ1-1	TRBV5-1	TNSFGQRGPRPKAF
.	TRBJ1-6	TRBV4-3	ASSPQRDSPLH
.	TRBJ2-2	TRBV6-2/TRBV6-3	ASSYTQQMSNIGELF
.	TRBJ2-7	TRBV5-8	ASSPRFSSYEQY
.	TRBJ1-1	TRBV29-1	SVFGNIEAF
.	TRBJ2-3	TRBV29-1	SAFTRSTDTQY
TRBD1	TRBJ1-5	TRBV6-2/TRBV6-3	VSSYLSVDREKYSNQPQH
.	TRBJ1-1	TRBV6-2/TRBV6-3	ASTTDWVNTEAL
.	TRBJ2-7	TRBV6-2/TRBV6-3	ASSQLARVQY
.	TRBJ2-2	TRBV10-3	AIQYQTTGELF
.	TRBJ2-7	TRBV5-5	ASSLGCFGQGSSYEQY
TRBD1	TRBJ1-5	TRBV29-1	SAGDSMSGQPQD
.	TRBJ1-1	TRBV29-1	SVGEWSSYTEAF
TRBD1	TRBJ2-7	TRBV6-2/TRBV6-3	ASSYSGQGFYEQY
.	TRBJ1-6	TRBV6-6	AITFDEESPYNSPLH
TRBD2	TRBJ2-3	TRBV11-2	ANILGTSGGVFTDTQY
.	TRBJ2-7	TRBV6-6	GSSSLFPYEQY
.	TRBJ2-7	TRBV4-1	ASSQESSYEQY
.	TRBJ2-2	TRBV6-5	ASSGDRNTGELF
TRBD1	TRBJ1-1	TRBV6-1	VGSPDRDTEAF